Below, 7 T cell receptor beta chains from the same sample are listed, as sequenced in a study of T-cell reconstitution after alpha-beta-depleted transplantation in children. Unique molecular identifiers were incorporated when the TCRbeta library was constructed. TCRdb used MiXCR to reprocess the PCR reads, holding one entry per CDR3 protein. The sample comprises 900,000 or so distinct CDR3 sequences, approximately 15% of which are singletons, and 5% rests with the top ten. The source was PBMCs, mostly from graft donor cells, collected 360 days after TCRalphabeta/CD19-depleted stem cell transplant. The receptor source for this set is a male patient between 5 and 17 years old who had a stem cell transplant for acute lymphoblastic leukemia, so the T cells may come from the graft donor.

This clonotype has ten or more counts. V is TRBV5-1 and J is TRBJ2-3; 7 nucleotides align to TRBD2. The V segment lost 0 bases and the J segment 3 bases; nucleotides outside the gene matches: 4. The CDR3 has 15 amino acids. Per germline, CDR1 SGHRS and CDR2 YFSETQ. The CDR3 sequence is CASSLEASGTDTQYF. CDR3 nucleotide sequence: TGCGCCAGCAGCTTGGAGGCTAGCGGTACAGATACGCAGTATTTT.

The chain joins TRBV7-3 to TRBJ2-7, with TRBD1 matching 8 bases. Germline trimming cut 0 bases from V and 2 bases from J; bases unmatched to any gene: 9. Germline assignment: CDR1 SGHTA and CDR2 FQGTGA. The CDR3 spans 17 residues. This CDR3 is CASSLTPGGKGPYEQYF. The CDR3 nucleotides read TGTGCCAGCAGCTTAACGCCAGGGGGCAAGGGGCCCTACGAGCAGTACTTC.

This clonotype was counted between two and nine times. CDR3 sequence reads: CAIGQTNTGELFF. CDR3 nucleotide sequence: TGTGCCATCGGGCAGACGAACACCGGGGAGCTGTTTTTT. V gene TRBV10-3 combines with J gene TRBJ2-2; D unresolved. With 8 bases removed from V and 0 bases from J, the gap between germline ends came to 7 bases. CDR1 ENHRY and CDR2 SYGVKD come from the germline V gene. The CDR3 is 13 amino acids.

The J gene is TRBJ2-3, the V gene TRBV6-5; 8 nucleotides agree with TRBD2. Looked up from germline, CDR1 is MNHEY and CDR2 is SVGAGI. This CDR3 is 15 amino acids long. Unmatched junction bases numbered 5, after V lost 3 bases and J lost 3 bases. The CDR3 is CASSYALAATDTQYF. Written as DNA, the CDR3 is TGTGCCAGCAGTTATGCACTAGCGGCTACAGATACGCAGTATTTT.

In its sample, this clonotype was seen a few times. The chain carries TRBV7-9 and TRBJ1-5; D unresolved. Trimming took off 1 base at V and 3 bases at J, with 7 bases between the two ends. Germline CDR1 is SEHNR and CDR2 is FQNEAQ (reference sequence). The CDR3 covers 14 residues. The CDR3 region is CASSLDTYNQPQHF. CDR3 DNA: TGTGCCAGCAGCTTAGACACCTACAATCAGCCCCAGCATTTT.

Only a few counts were recorded for this clonotype. The chain uses TRBV7-8 and TRBJ2-7; D unresolved. This CDR3 is built from 14 residues. V was cut by 1 base and J by 5 bases, with 12 bases left in between. Per germline, CDR1 SGHVS and CDR2 FQNEAQ. CDR3 protein: CASSLGRRADEQYF. CDR3 bases: TGTGCCAGCAGCTTAGGGCGTCGGGCGGACGAGCAGTACTTC. Variable domain in full (rest from reference TRBV7-8 and TRBJ2-7): GAGVSQSPRYKVAKRGQDVALRCDPISGHVSLFWYQQALGQGPEFLTYFQNEAQLDKSGLPSDRFFAERPEGSVSTLKIQRTQQEDSAVYLCASSLGRRADEQYFGPGTRLTVT.

This clonotype was recorded a few times. As DNA, the CDR3 is TGCGCCAGCAGCGGATACGGGACTAGCGGTTCCGATGAGCAGTTCTTC. Translation: CASSGYGTSGSDEQFF. The chain has TRBV5-1 and TRBJ2-1, with 11 positions matching TRBD2. J was trimmed by 8 bases and V by 4 bases; bases with no gene match: 11. This CDR3 contains 16 residues. Germline V CDR1 and CDR2: SGHRS, YFSETQ.